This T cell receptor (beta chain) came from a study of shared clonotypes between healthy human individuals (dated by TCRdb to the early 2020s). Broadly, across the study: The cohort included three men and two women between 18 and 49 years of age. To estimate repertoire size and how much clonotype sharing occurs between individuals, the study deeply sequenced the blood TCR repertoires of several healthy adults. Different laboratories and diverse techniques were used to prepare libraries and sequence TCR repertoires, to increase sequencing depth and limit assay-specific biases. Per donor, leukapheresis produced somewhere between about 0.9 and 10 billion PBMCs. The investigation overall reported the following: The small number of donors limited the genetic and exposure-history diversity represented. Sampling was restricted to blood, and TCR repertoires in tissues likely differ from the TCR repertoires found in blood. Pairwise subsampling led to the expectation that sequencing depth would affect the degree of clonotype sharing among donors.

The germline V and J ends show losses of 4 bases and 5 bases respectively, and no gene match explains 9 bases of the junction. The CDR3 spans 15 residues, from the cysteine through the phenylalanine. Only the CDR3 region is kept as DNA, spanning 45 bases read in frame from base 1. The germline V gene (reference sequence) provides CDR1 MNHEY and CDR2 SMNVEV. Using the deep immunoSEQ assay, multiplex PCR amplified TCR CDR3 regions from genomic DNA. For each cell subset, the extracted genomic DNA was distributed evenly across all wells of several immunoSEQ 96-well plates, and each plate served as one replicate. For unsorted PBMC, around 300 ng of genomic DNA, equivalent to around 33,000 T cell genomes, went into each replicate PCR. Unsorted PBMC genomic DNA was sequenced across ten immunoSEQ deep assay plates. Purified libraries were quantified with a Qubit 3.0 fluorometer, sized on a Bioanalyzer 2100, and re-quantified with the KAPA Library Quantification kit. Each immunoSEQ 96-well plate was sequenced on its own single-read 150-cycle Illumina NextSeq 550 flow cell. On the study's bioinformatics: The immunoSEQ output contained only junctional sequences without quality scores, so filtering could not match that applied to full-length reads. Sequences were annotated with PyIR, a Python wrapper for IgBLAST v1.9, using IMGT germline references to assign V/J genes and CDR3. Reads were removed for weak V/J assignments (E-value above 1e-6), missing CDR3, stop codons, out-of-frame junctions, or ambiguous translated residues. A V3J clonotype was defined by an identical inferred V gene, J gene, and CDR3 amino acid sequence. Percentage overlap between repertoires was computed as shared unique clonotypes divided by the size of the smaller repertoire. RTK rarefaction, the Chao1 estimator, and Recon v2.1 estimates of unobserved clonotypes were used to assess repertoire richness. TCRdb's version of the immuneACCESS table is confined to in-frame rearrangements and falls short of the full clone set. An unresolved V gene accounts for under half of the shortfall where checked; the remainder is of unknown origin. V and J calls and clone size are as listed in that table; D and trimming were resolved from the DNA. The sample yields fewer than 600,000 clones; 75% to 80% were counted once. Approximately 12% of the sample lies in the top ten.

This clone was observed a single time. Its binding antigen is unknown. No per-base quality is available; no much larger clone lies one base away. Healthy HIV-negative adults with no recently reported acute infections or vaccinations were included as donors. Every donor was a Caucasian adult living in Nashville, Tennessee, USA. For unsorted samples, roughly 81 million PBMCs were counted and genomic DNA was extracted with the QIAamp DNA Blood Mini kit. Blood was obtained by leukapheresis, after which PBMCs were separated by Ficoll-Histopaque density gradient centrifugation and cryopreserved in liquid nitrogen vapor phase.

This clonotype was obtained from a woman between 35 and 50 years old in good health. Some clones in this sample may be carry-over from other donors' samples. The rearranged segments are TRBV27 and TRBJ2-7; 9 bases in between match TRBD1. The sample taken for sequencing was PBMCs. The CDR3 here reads CASSSLTGGKHEQYF. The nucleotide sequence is TGTGCCAGCAGTTCTCTGACAGGGGGAAAGCACGAGCAGTACTTC.